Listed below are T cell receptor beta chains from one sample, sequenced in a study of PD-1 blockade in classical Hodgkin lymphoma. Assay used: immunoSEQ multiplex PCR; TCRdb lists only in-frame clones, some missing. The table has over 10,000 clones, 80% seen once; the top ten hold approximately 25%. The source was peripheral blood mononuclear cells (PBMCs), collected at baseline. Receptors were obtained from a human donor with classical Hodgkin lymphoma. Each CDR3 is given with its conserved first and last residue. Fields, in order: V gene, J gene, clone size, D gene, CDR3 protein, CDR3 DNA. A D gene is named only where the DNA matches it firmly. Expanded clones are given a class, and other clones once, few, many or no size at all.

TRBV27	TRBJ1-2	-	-	CASSFGAGYGYTF	TGTGCCAGCAGTTTTGGGGCTGGGTATGGCTACACCTTC
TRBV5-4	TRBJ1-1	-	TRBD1	CASSLGGTGVAFF	TGTGCCAGCAGCTTGGGGGGGACAGGGGTAGCTTTCTTT
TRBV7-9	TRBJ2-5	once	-	CASSLSNRQGKKTQYF	TGTGCCAGCAGCTTATCCAACCGGCAGGGGAAAAAGACCCAGTACTTC
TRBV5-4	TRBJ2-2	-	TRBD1	CASSLVRQGVNTGELFF	TGTGCCAGCAGCTTGGTCCGACAGGGGGTGAACACCGGGGAGCTGTTTTTT
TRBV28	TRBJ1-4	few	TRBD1	CASKIAGTGNEKLFF	TGTGCCAGCAAAATCGCGGGGACAGGGAACGAAAAACTGTTTTTT
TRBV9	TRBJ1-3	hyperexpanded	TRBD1	CASSVRTGLNSGNTIYF	TGTGCCAGCAGCGTCCGGACAGGGCTAAACTCTGGAAACACCATATATTTT
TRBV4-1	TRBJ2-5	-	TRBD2	CASSQGLAGGPVQTQYF	TGCGCCAGCAGCCAGGGACTAGCGGGGGGGCCTGTGCAGACCCAGTACTTC
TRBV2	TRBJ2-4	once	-	CASSSGLAKNIQYF	TGTGCCAGCAGTTCCGGGTTAGCCAAAAACATTCAGTACTTC
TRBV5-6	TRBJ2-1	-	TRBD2	CASSGTSSPYNEQFF	TGTGCCAGCAGCGGGACTAGCTCCCCCTACAATGAGCAGTTCTTC
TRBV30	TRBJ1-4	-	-	CAWSTPTGDNEKLFF	TGTGCCTGGAGTACGCCGACAGGCGATAATGAAAAACTGTTTTTT
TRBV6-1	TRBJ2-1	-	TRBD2	CASSEVSGGYNEQFF	TGTGCCAGCAGTGAAGTTAGCGGGGGGTACAATGAGCAGTTCTTC
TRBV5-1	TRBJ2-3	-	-	CASSLEGRHRTDTQYF	TGCGCCAGCAGTTTGGAAGGGAGGCACCGCACAGATACGCAGTATTTT
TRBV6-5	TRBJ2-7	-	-	CASSYSSDFSYEQYF	TGTGCCAGCAGTTACTCATCGGACTTCTCCTACGAGCAGTACTTC
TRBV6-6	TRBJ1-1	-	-	CASSPGQREAFF	TGTGCCAGCAGTCCTGGACAGCGTGAAGCTTTCTTT
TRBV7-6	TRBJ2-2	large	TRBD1	CASTGEGGPNTGELFF	TGTGCCAGCACTGGGGAAGGGGGCCCAAACACCGGGGAGCTGTTTTTT
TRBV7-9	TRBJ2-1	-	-	CASSFSESSYNEQFF	TGTGCCAGCAGCTTTTCAGAGTCCTCCTACAATGAGCAGTTCTTC
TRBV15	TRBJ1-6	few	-	CATSSTEGSSPLHF	TGTGCCACCAGCAGCACGGAGGGTTCTTCACCCCTCCACTTT
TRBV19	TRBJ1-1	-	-	CASSMGQAAGAFF	TGTGCCAGTAGTATGGGGCAGGCCGCTGGAGCTTTCTTT
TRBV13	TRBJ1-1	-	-	CASSRSWDRIEAFF	TGTGCCAGCAGCCGATCTTGGGACCGCATTGAAGCTTTCTTT
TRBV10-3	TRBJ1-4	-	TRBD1	CAINGRGREEKLFF	TGTGCCATCAATGGAAGGGGGCGGGAGGAAAAACTGTTTTTT
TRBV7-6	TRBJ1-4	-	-	CASSLALGNEKLFF	TGTGCCAGCAGCTTAGCACTTGGGAATGAAAAACTGTTTTTT
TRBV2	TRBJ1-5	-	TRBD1	CASSRDRDQPQHF	TGTGCCAGCAGTCGGGACAGGGATCAGCCCCAGCATTTT
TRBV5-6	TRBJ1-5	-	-	CASSRWTRGFGPQPQHF	TGTGCCAGCAGCCGCTGGACCAGGGGCTTCGGACCTCAGCCCCAGCATTTT
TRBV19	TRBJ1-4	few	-	CASSIYPGDVGKLFF	TGTGCCAGTAGTATTTATCCAGGGGACGTGGGAAAACTGTTTTTT
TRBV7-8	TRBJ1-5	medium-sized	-	CASSPDGNQPQHF	TGTGCCAGCAGCCCTGACGGGAATCAGCCCCAGCATTTT
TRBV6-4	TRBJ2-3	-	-	CASSDGGASDTQYF	TGTGCCAGCAGTGACGGGGGGGCCTCCGATACGCAGTATTTT
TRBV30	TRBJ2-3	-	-	CAWRVGGVTDTQYF	TGTGCCTGGCGTGTGGGGGGAGTCACAGATACGCAGTATTTT
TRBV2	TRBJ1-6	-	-	CASGVGGYNSPLHF	TGTGCCAGCGGTGTCGGGGGGTATAATTCACCCCTCCACTTT
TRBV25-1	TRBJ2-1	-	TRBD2	CATTRGGAPSSYNEQFF	TGTGCCACCACACGCGGGGGGGCTCCTAGCTCCTACAATGAGCAGTTCTTC
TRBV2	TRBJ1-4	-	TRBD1	CASSQGAVWEKLFF	TGTGCCAGCAGTCAGGGGGCGGTATGGGAAAAACTGTTTTTT
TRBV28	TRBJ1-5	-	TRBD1	CASSYFSGTGGNQPQHF	TGTGCCAGCAGCTATTTCTCCGGGACAGGGGGCAATCAGCCCCAGCATTTT
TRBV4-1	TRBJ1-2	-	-	CASSQDLSRGYTF	TGCGCCAGCAGCCAAGATCTCAGTAGAGGCTACACCTTC
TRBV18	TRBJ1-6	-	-	CASSPPNSPLHF	TGTGCCAGCTCACCACCGAATTCACCCCTCCACTTT
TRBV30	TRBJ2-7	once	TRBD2	CAWSVLAGAAVNEQYF	TGTGCCTGGAGTGTACTAGCGGGAGCGGCCGTCAACGAGCAGTACTTC
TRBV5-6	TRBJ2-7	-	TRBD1	CASSFTGVGYEQYF	TGTGCCAGCAGCTTTACAGGGGTCGGGTACGAGCAGTACTTC
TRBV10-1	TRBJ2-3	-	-	CASSESWASGGATDTQYF	TGCGCCAGCAGTGAGTCGTGGGCAAGTGGAGGGGCTACAGATACGCAGTATTTT